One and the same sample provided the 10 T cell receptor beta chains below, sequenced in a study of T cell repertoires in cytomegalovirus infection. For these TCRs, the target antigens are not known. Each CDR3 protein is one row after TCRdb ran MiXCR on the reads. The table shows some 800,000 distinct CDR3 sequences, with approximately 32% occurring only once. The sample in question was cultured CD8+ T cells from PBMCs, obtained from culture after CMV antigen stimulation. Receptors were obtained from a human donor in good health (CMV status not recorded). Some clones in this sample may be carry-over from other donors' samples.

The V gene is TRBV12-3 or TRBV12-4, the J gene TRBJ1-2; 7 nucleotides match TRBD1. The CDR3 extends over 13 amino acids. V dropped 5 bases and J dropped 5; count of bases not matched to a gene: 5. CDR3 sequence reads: CASSRQGDYGYTF. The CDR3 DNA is TGTGCCAGCAGTAGACAGGGCGATTATGGCTACACCTTC.

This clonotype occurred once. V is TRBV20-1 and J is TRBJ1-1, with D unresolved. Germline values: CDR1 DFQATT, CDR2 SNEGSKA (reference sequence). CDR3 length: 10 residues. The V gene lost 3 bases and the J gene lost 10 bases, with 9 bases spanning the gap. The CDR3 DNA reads TGCAGTGCTAGGGAGGCCGGAGCTTTCTTT. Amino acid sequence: CSAREAGAFF.

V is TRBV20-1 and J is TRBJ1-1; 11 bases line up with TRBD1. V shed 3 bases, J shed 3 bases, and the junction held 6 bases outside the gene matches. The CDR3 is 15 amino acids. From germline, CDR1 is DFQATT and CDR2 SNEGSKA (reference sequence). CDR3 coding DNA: TGCAGTGCTAGGGGGACAGGGGGGATTGACACTGAAGCTTTCTTT. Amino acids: CSARGTGGIDTEAFF.

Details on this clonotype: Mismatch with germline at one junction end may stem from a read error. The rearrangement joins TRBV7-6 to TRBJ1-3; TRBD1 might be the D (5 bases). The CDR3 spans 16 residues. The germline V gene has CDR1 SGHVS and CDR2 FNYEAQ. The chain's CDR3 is CTSSAGLPASGNTIYF. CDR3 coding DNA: TGTACCAGCAGCGCGGGACTCCCGGCCTCTGGAAACACCATATATTTT.

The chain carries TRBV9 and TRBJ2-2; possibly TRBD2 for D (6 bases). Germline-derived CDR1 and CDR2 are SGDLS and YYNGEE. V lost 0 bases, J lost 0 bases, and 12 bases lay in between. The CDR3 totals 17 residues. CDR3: CASSVGRTGANTGELFF. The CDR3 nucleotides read TGTGCCAGCAGCGTAGGAAGGACGGGAGCGAACACCGGGGAGCTGTTTTTT. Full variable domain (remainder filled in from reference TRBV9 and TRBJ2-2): DSGVTQTPKHLITATGQRVTLRCSPRSGDLSVYWYQQSLDQGLQFLIQYYNGEERAKGNILERFSAQQFPDLHSELNLSSLELGDSALYFCASSVGRTGANTGELFFGEGSRLTVL.

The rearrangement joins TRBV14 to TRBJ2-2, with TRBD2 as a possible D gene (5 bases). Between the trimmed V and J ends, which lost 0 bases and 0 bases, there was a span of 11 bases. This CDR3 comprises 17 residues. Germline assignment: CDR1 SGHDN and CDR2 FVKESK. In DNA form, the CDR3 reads TGTGCCAGCAGCCAAGACTGGACTGAGCCGAACACCGGGGAGCTGTTTTTT. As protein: CASSQDWTEPNTGELFF. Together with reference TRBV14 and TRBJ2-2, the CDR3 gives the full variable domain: EAGVTQFPSHSVIEKGQTVTLRCDPISGHDNLYWYRRVMGKEIKFLLHFVKESKQDESGMPNNRFLAERTGGTYSTLKVQPAELEDSGVYFCASSQDWTEPNTGELFFGEGSRLTVL.

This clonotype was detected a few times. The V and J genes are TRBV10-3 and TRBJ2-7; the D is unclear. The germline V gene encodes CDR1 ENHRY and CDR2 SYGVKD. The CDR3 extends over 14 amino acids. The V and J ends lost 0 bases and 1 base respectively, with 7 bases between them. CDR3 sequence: CAISESSQSYEQYV. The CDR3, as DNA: TGTGCCATCAGTGAGTCTTCCCAGTCCTACGAGCAGTACGTC.

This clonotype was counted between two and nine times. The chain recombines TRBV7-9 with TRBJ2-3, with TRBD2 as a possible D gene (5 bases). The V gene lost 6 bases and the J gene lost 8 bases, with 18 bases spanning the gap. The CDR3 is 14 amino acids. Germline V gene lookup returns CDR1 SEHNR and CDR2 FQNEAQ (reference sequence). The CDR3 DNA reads TGTGCCAGCAGTCAGCCTCTACTAGGATCTACGCAGTATTTT. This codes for CASSQPLLGSTQYF.

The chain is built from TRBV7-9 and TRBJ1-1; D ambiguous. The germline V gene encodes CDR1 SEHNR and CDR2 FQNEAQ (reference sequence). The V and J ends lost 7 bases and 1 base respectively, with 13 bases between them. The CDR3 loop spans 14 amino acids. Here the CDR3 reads CASTRVVSNTEAFF. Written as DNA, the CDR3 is TGTGCCAGCACCCGGGTGGTATCGAACACTGAAGCTTTCTTT.

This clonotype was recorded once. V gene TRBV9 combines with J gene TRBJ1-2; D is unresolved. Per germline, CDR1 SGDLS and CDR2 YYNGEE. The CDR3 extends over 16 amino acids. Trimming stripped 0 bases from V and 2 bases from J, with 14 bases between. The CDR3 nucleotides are TGTGCCAGCAGCGTAGCTGATTCAGAGAAAAACTATGGCTACACCTTC. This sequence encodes CASSVADSEKNYGYTF.